This TCR beta chain was sequenced in a study of cytotoxic CD8 clonotypes in ibrutinib-treated CLL. Germline V gene sequence: CDR1 SGHAT, CDR2 FQDESV (reference sequence). J gave up 2 bases and V 3 bases, and 1 base lay outside the gene matches. CDR3 length: 14 residues. Regarding this clone: Its cognate antigen is unknown.

Profiling relied on immunoSEQ multiplex PCR, and the TCRdb table lists in-frame clones only, not all of them. Among some 140,000 clones listed, approximately 90% were seen once. Study observations and caveats: Under therapy, public clonotypes either contracted or stayed stable, and they were uncommon. Clonality went up at the time of ibrutinib response, stayed stable in sustained remission, and later dropped back toward its baseline level at progression. Starting clonality was above that of age-matched healthy donors and tracked circulating CD8+ T-cell counts.

The rearrangement links TRBV11-1 to TRBJ2-7; 10 bases fit TRBD1. The sample here was PBMCs, taken after 12 months of ibrutinib treatment. This receptor was obtained from a human donor with chronic lymphocytic leukemia. The CDR3 bases are TGTGCCAGCAGCTTCGGGACAGGGGCCTACGAGCAGTACTTC. Protein sequence: CASSFGTGAYEQYF. The complete variable domain, with remaining parts taken from reference TRBV11-1 and TRBJ2-7, reads EAEVAQSPRYKITEKSQAVAFWCDPISGHATLYWYRQILGQGPELLVQFQDESVVDDSQLPKDRFSAERLKGVDSTLKIQPAELGDSAMYLCASSFGTGAYEQYFGPGTRLTVT.